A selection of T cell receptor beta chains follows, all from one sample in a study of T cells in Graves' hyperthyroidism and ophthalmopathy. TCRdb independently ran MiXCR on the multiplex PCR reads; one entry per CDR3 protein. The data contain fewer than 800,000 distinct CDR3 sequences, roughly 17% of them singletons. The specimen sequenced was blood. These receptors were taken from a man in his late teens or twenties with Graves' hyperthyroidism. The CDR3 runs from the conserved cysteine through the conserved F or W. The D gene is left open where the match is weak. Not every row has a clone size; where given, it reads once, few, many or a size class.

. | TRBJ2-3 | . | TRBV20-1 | CSARGFIAGADTQYF | TGCAGTGCTAGAGGTTTTATTGCGGGCGCAGATACGCAGTATTTT
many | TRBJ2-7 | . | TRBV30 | CAYQGSLTYGEQYF | TGTGCCTATCAGGGGAGTCTTACCTATGGGGAGCAGTACTTC
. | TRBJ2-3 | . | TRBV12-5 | CASGRENTDTQYF | TGTGCTAGTGGGAGGGAGAACACAGATACGCAGTATTTT
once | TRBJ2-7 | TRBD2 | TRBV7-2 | CASSLAPSGSHTYEQYF | TGTGCCAGCAGCCTAGCCCCTAGCGGGTCCCACACCTACGAGCAGTACTTC
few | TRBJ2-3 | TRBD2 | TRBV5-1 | CASSLLGPGRGDTQYF | TGCGCCAGCAGCTTGTTGGGTCCAGGGAGGGGAGATACGCAGTATTTT
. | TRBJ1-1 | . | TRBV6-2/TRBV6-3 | CASSYRYMNTEAFF | TGTGCCAGCAGCTACAGGTACATGAACACTGAAGCTTTCTTT
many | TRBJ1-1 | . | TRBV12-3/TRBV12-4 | CASSLVPPDRENTEAFF | TGTGCCAGCAGTTTAGTGCCACCGGACAGAGAGAACACTGAAGCTTTCTTT
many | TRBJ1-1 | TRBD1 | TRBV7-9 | CASSPLSGGTGATEAFF | TGTGCCAGCAGCCCCCTCTCCGGGGGGACAGGGGCGACTGAAGCTTTCTTT
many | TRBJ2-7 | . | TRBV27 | CASSWGASNSYEQYF | TGTGCCAGCAGTTGGGGGGCATCAAACTCCTACGAGCAGTACTTC
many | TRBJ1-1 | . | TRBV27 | CASSIDRYMNTEAFF | TGTGCCAGCTCAATAGACAGGTACATGAACACTGAAGCTTTCTTT
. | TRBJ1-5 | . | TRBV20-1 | CSANKGSNQPQHF | TGCAGTGCTAATAAGGGGAGCAATCAGCCCCAGCATTTT
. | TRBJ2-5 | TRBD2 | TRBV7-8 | CASTRGLAGREETQYF | TGTGCCAGCACCAGGGGACTAGCGGGAAGAGAAGAGACCCAGTACTTC
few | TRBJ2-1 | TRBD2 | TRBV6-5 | CASSYLTGGPYNEQFF | TGTGCCAGCAGTTACCTGACGGGAGGGCCCTACAATGAGCAGTTCTTC
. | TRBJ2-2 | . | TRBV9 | CASSIRGGVNTGELFF | TGTGCCAGCAGCATAAGAGGGGGAGTAAACACCGGGGAGCTGTTTTTT
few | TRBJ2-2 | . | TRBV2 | CASSEIGELFF | TGTGCCAGCAGTGAAATCGGGGAGCTGTTTTTT
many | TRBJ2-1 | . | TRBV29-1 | CSVEDPTRGHYNEQFF | TGCAGCGTTGAAGACCCGACCAGGGGACACTACAATGAGCAGTTCTTC
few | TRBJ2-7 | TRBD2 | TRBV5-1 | CASSPRGGASGVTVQYF | TGCGCCAGCAGCCCCCGAGGAGGGGCTAGCGGGGTGACTGTGCAGTACTTC
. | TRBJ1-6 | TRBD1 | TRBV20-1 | CSARGTGGSSYNSPLHF | TGCAGTGCTAGAGGGACAGGAGGTAGCTCCTATAATTCACCCCTCCACTTT
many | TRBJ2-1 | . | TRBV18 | CASSPGGSPYNEQFF | TGTGCCAGCTCACCGGGGGGATCCCCTTACAATGAGCAGTTCTTC
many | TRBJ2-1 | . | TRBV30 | CAWSWTKRNEQFF | TGTGCCTGGAGTTGGACTAAAAGGAATGAGCAGTTCTTC
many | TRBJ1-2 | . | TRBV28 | CASSLGTYGYTF | TGTGCCAGCAGTCTGGGGACCTATGGCTACACCTTC
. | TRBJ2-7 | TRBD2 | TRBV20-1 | CSASDPFLLAGVYEQYF | TGCAGTGCTAGCGACCCCTTTTTACTAGCGGGGGTTTACGAGCAGTACTTC
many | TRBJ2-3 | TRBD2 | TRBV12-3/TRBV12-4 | CASKLASTDTQYF | TGTGCCAGCAAACTAGCGTCCACAGATACGCAGTATTTT
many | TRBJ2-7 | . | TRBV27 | CASSPIHLSSYEQYF | TGTGCCAGCAGCCCCATCCATTTGAGCTCCTACGAGCAGTACTTC
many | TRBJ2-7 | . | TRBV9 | CASSVAPGGRGYEQYF | TGTGCCAGCAGCGTAGCCCCCGGGGGAAGGGGCTACGAGCAGTACTTC
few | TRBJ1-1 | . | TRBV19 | CASSEPRQVGTEAFF | TGTGCCAGTAGTGAGCCGAGGCAGGTTGGAACTGAAGCTTTCTTT
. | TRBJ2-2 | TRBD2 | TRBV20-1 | CSCREVNTGELFF | TGCAGTTGCCGGGAGGTGAACACCGGGGAGCTGTTTTTT
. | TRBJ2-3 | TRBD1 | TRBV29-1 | CSLWTGTDTQYF | TGCAGCCTCTGGACAGGGACAGATACGCAGTATTTT
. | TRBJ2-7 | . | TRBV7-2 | CASSLGTGSGYEQYF | TGTGCCAGCAGCTTAGGAACAGGGTCGGGCTACGAGCAGTACTTC
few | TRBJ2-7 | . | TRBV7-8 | CASSQSSREQYF | TGTGCCAGCAGCCAAAGTAGTCGGGAGCAGTACTTC
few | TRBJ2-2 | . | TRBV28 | CASSLAYGELFF | TGTGCCAGCAGTTTAGCGTACGGGGAGCTGTTTTTT
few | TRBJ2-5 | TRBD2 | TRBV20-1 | CSARYPTSGSPETQYF | TGCAGTGCTAGATACCCTACTAGCGGGAGCCCCGAGACCCAGTACTTC
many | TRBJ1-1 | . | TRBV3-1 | CASSQYTEAFF | TGTGCCAGCAGCCAGTACACTGAAGCTTTCTTT
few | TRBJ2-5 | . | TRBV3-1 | CASSQEGGTQYF | TGTGCCAGCAGCCAAGAGGGGGGGACCCAGTACTTC
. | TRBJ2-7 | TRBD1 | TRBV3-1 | CASSLSGQGGLEQYF | TGTGCCAGCAGCCTCTCGGGACAGGGGGGTCTGGAGCAGTACTTC
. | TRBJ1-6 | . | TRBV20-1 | CSARETGPYNSPLHF | TGCAGTGCTAGAGAGACGGGACCCTATAATTCACCCCTCCACTTT
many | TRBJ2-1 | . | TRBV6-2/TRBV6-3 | CASSHLEYYNEQFF | TGTGCCAGCAGCCACCTTGAGTACTACAATGAGCAGTTCTTC
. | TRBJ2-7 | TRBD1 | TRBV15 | CATSQTGTGAYEQYF | TGTGCCACCAGCCAGACCGGGACAGGGGCCTACGAGCAGTACTTC
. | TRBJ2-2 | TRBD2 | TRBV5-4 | CASSLGVAGSTGELFF | TGTGCCAGCAGCTTGGGGGTAGCGGGTTCCACCGGGGAGCTGTTTTTT
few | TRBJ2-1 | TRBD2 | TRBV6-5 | CASSYSRASGANEQFF | TGTGCCAGCAGTTACTCGAGGGCTAGCGGGGCAAATGAGCAGTTCTTC
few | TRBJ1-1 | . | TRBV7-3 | CASSPGLGFTEAFF | TGTGCCAGCAGCCCTGGACTAGGTTTCACTGAAGCTTTCTTT